This T cell receptor beta chain was retrieved from a study of T cell responses to AZD1222 COVID-19 vaccine. Study summary: Pooling covered second doses at about 4 or about 12 weeks. General study findings and limits: Seropositivity was recorded at baseline in only a handful of AZD1222 recipients. Most donors were white British, females outnumbered males, and clonal diversity was possibly underestimated.

Worth noting for this clone: The antigen is undetermined.

Sequencing used immunoSEQ multiplex PCR; TCRdb keeps in-frame clones, though not all of them. Counted here are 95,000 to 150,000 clones, over 75% occurring once; the ten biggest clones make up approximately 3.1%. Trimming removed 2 bases at V and 1 base at J, with 9 bases between. The germline CDR1 and CDR2 sequences are MDHEN and SYDVKM. The CDR3 runs 15 residues. The TCR comes from an adult in good health. The V gene is TRBV28, the J gene TRBJ1-5; D is possibly TRBD1 (6 bases). Sequencing was performed on peripheral blood, taken on day 0 of AZD1222 vaccination. CDR3 DNA sequence: TGTGCCAGCAGTTTACGGGGGGCGAGCAATCAGCCCCAGCATTTT. Amino acid sequence: CASSLRGASNQPQHF.